This is a list of T cell receptor beta chains from one sample in a study of blood T cells in healthy people across ages. A single record per CDR3 protein comes from TCRdb applying MiXCR to the 5' RACE reads. Here the sample spans around 990,000 distinct CDR3 sequences, under 30% being singletons. The same sample was also studied in work on T cells of mothers and their children.

What was sequenced was blood. Every receptor here comes from a girl aged 2-10 years in good health. Both conserved end residues are part of each CDR3. A D gene is named only where the DNA matches it firmly. A row's size may be missing; if present it is once, few, many or a size class.

V gene	clone size	J gene	D gene	CDR3 protein	CDR3 DNA
TRBV6-6	NA	TRBJ2-3	TRBD2	CASSPKGLAGVDTQYF	TGTGCCAGCAGCCCCAAGGGACTAGCGGGAGTTGATACGCAGTATTTT
TRBV6-5	NA	TRBJ2-3	NA	CASRARDTQYF	TGTGCCAGCAGGGCTAGAGATACGCAGTATTTT
TRBV20-1	NA	TRBJ2-4	NA	CSASFGKNIQYF	TGCAGTGCTAGTTTCGGCAAAAACATTCAGTACTTC
TRBV6-1	few	TRBJ2-6	NA	CASSEHRGGSHSGANVLTF	TGTGCCAGCAGTGAACACAGGGGAGGGAGCCACTCTGGGGCCAACGTCCTGACTTTC
TRBV12-3/TRBV12-4	NA	TRBJ1-2	NA	CASSPGDQDYGYTF	TGTGCCAGCAGCCCAGGGGATCAAGACTATGGCTACACCTTC
TRBV20-1	few	TRBJ2-7	NA	CSARRALGLSSYEQYF	TGCAGTGCTAGGAGGGCTTTGGGTCTTAGCTCCTACGAGCAGTACTTC
TRBV18	NA	TRBJ1-2	NA	CASSAGVDYGYTF	TGTGCCAGCTCAGCAGGGGTGGACTATGGCTACACCTTC
TRBV6-1	few	TRBJ1-1	NA	CASSEAWGSTEAFF	TGTGCCAGCAGTGAAGCCTGGGGTAGCACTGAAGCTTTCTTT
TRBV15	NA	TRBJ2-1	NA	CATSRVGTQDNEQFF	TGTGCCACCAGCAGAGTAGGTACGCAAGATAATGAGCAGTTCTTC
TRBV20-1	NA	TRBJ2-3	TRBD2	CSARLAGVSTDTQYF	TGCAGTGCTAGACTAGCGGGGGTTAGCACAGATACGCAGTATTTT
TRBV5-1	many	TRBJ1-1	NA	CASSLVGLNTEAFF	TGCGCCAGCAGCTTGGTTGGTTTGAACACTGAAGCTTTCTTT
TRBV29-1	few	TRBJ1-2	NA	CSAPWGAKGYTF	TGCAGCGCTCCCTGGGGGGCTAAAGGCTACACCTTC
TRBV3-1	NA	TRBJ1-4	NA	CASSQAAGWEKLFF	TGTGCCAGCAGCCAAGCCGCAGGGTGGGAAAAACTGTTTTTT
TRBV3-1	few	TRBJ2-1	TRBD1	CASSQDYGTGTYNEQFF	TGTGCCAGCAGCCAAGATTACGGGACAGGGACCTACAATGAGCAGTTCTTC
TRBV7-2	few	TRBJ2-3	TRBD2	CASSFRGGQTDTQYF	TGTGCCAGCAGCTTTCGGGGGGGCCAGACAGATACGCAGTATTTT
TRBV7-9	few	TRBJ2-5	TRBD1	CASSLVMTGEETQYF	TGTGCCAGCAGCTTAGTTATGACAGGGGAAGAGACCCAGTACTTC
TRBV20-1	NA	TRBJ2-5	TRBD1	CSARDYRGRETQYF	TGCAGTGCTAGAGACTACAGGGGCCGGGAGACCCAGTACTTC
TRBV6-6	few	TRBJ2-1	TRBD2	CATQRGDSYNEQFF	TGTGCCACCCAGCGGGGGGATTCCTACAATGAGCAGTTCTTC
TRBV6-6	NA	TRBJ1-1	NA	CASSYSGSSEAFF	TGTGCCAGCAGTTACTCTGGGTCTTCTGAAGCTTTCTTT
TRBV29-1	NA	TRBJ1-2	TRBD1	CSVLTGTDYGYTF	TGCAGCGTTCTCACCGGGACAGACTATGGCTACACCTTC
TRBV5-1	NA	TRBJ1-2	TRBD1	CASSLTGGSSYGYTF	TGCGCCAGCAGCTTAACAGGGGGCAGTTCCTATGGCTACACCTTC
TRBV20-1	NA	TRBJ1-2	NA	CSARDDYGYTF	TGCAGTGCTAGGGACGACTATGGCTACACCTTC
TRBV20-1	few	TRBJ2-7	NA	CSAPLRGGYEQYF	TGCAGTGCCCCCCTACGGGGCGGGTACGAGCAGTACTTC
TRBV5-6	NA	TRBJ2-7	TRBD1	CASSPDRGRGEQYF	TGTGCCAGCAGCCCCGACAGGGGTAGGGGCGAGCAGTACTTC
TRBV29-1	few	TRBJ2-7	NA	CSVLDPAYEQYF	TGCAGCGTCCTCGACCCTGCCTACGAGCAGTACTTC
TRBV7-9	NA	TRBJ2-5	NA	CASSSQDAKETQYF	TGTGCCAGCAGCTCCCAGGACGCTAAAGAGACCCAGTACTTC
TRBV12-3/TRBV12-4	few	TRBJ2-2	NA	CASTITTVNTGELFF	TGTGCCAGCACCATAACGACGGTCAACACCGGGGAGCTGTTTTTT
TRBV3-1	once	TRBJ2-5	TRBD1	CASSRTGMETQYF	TGTGCCAGCAGCAGGACAGGGATGGAGACCCAGTACTTC
TRBV24-1	few	TRBJ2-1	NA	CATSAGPHNEQFF	TGTGCCACCAGTGCCGGACCGCACAATGAGCAGTTCTTC
TRBV7-8	NA	TRBJ2-7	TRBD2	CASSNPGGAYEQYF	TGTGCCAGCAGTAACCCGGGGGGGGCCTACGAGCAGTACTTC
TRBV6-2/TRBV6-3	NA	TRBJ2-4	NA	CASSPTHALAKNIQYF	TGTGCCAGCAGCCCGACTCATGCCCTAGCCAAAAACATTCAGTACTTC
TRBV6-2/TRBV6-3	few	TRBJ2-4	NA	CANSLTQHIQYF	TGTGCCAACAGCCTCACGCAACACATTCAGTACTTC
TRBV15	many	TRBJ2-5	NA	CATSREEGLTQYF	TGTGCCACCAGCAGAGAGGAAGGGCTTACCCAGTACTTC
TRBV29-1	few	TRBJ2-7	NA	CSVKGAGNYEQYF	TGCAGCGTTAAAGGGGCAGGAAACTACGAGCAGTACTTC
TRBV20-1	few	TRBJ2-1	NA	CSARDPSTTGEQFF	TGCAGTGCTAGAGATCCTTCGACTACGGGTGAGCAGTTCTTC
TRBV4-1	few	TRBJ2-1	TRBD2	CASSRRTSGTNEQFF	TGCGCCAGCAGCAGAAGGACTAGCGGGACCAATGAGCAGTTCTTC
TRBV12-3/TRBV12-4	NA	TRBJ2-7	TRBD2	CASAGLAGVRYSYEQYF	TGTGCCAGTGCCGGGCTAGCGGGGGTTCGGTATTCCTACGAGCAGTACTTC
TRBV28	NA	TRBJ2-2	NA	CASSHPAFPNTGELFF	TGTGCCAGCAGTCACCCAGCCTTCCCGAACACCGGGGAGCTGTTTTTT
TRBV7-9	few	TRBJ2-3	TRBD1	CASIEGQGSTDTQYF	TGTGCCAGCATCGAAGGACAGGGATCCACAGATACGCAGTATTTT
TRBV5-6	many	TRBJ2-1	TRBD2	CASSLAGGPNNEQFF	TGTGCCAGCAGCCTAGCGGGAGGGCCCAACAATGAGCAGTTCTTC
TRBV29-1	few	TRBJ2-7	TRBD2	CSARRLAGGHEQYF	TGCAGCGCTCGACGACTAGCGGGAGGCCACGAGCAGTACTTC
TRBV7-8	NA	TRBJ2-3	NA	CASSPEGGYTDTQYF	TGTGCCAGCAGCCCGGAGGGCGGGTACACAGATACGCAGTATTTT
TRBV11-2	NA	TRBJ1-5	NA	CASSLDWDQPQHF	TGTGCCAGCAGCTTAGACTGGGATCAGCCCCAGCATTTT
TRBV28	few	TRBJ1-4	TRBD1	CASSLQWDRNEKLFF	TGTGCCAGCAGTTTGCAATGGGACAGAAATGAAAAACTGTTTTTT
TRBV11-2	NA	TRBJ2-1	TRBD2	CASSTRTSGGPKQFF	TGTGCCAGCAGCACCCGGACTAGCGGGGGCCCGAAGCAGTTCTTC
TRBV24-1	NA	TRBJ2-7	NA	CATARGENYEQYF	TGTGCCACCGCCAGAGGGGAAAACTACGAGCAGTACTTC
TRBV7-9	NA	TRBJ2-1	TRBD2	CASSLLLLAGENNEQFF	TGTGCCAGCAGCCTCCTTCTTCTAGCGGGAGAAAACAATGAGCAGTTCTTC
TRBV4-1	few	TRBJ2-7	NA	CASSQDYGLTGYEQYF	TGCGCCAGCAGCCAAGATTACGGCTTAACAGGCTACGAGCAGTACTTC
TRBV20-1	NA	TRBJ2-2	TRBD2	CSASGRGTGELFF	TGCAGTGCTAGCGGGAGGGGGACCGGGGAGCTGTTTTTT
TRBV7-9	few	TRBJ2-5	TRBD1	CASSLGLTGTETQYF	TGTGCCAGCAGCCTAGGACTGACAGGGACAGAGACCCAGTACTTC
TRBV12-3/TRBV12-4	NA	TRBJ2-7	NA	CASSGGATGGYYEQYF	TGTGCCAGCAGCGGGGGGGCGACAGGGGGGTACTACGAGCAGTACTTC
TRBV11-2	NA	TRBJ2-5	TRBD2	CASSLEGRGGTYQETQYF	TGTGCCAGCAGCTTAGAGGGGCGCGGGGGGACATACCAAGAGACCCAGTACTTC
TRBV14	few	TRBJ2-1	TRBD2	CASSQEIGSGSANEQFF	TGTGCCAGCAGCCAAGAAATCGGTAGCGGGAGTGCTAATGAGCAGTTCTTC
TRBV29-1	NA	TRBJ2-6	TRBD2	CSGWEGPGANVLTF	TGCAGCGGCTGGGAGGGGCCTGGGGCCAACGTCCTGACTTTC